The TCR beta chain under discussion was sequenced for a study of control samples from healthy donors and cancer patients. TCRdb's table, derived via immunoSEQ multiplex PCR, lists solely in-frame clones and lacks some. Of about 180,000 clones in the sample, roughly 92% are singletons; the top ten hold around 1.4%. The CDR3 covers 17 residues. The germline V gene has CDR1 LGHDT and CDR2 YNNKEL (reference sequence). Germline trimming cut 1 base from V and 0 bases from J; bases unmatched to any gene: 9. The clonotype comes from a man aged 25 to 40 in good health. The sample taken for sequencing was blood. The genes are TRBV3-1 (or the pseudogene TRBV3-2) and TRBJ2-7; 7 nucleotides align to TRBD1. The CDR3 is CASSQAGRGYASYEQYF. For the CDR3, the DNA is TGTGCCAGCAGCCAAGCCGGCAGGGGGTATGCCTCCTACGAGCAGTACTTC.